These 2 T cell receptor beta chains were sequenced from one sample in a study of T cells expressing NK-cell markers. TCRdb re-called the 5' RACE reads; every CDR3 protein appears as one record, without DNA. Recorded for this sample: some 140,000 distinct CDR3 sequences. The material sequenced was blood T cells: a sorted CD56 or NKG2C T cell subset, CD4+ or CD8+ T cells, or bulk PBMC T cells (not recorded which). These receptors came from a woman between 50 and 59 years old in good health.

The rearrangement joins TRBV11-2 to TRBJ2-3. Germline loops: CDR1 SGHAT, CDR2 FQNNGV. This CDR3 region has 15 residues. CDR3 in amino acids: CASSLEGGSTDTQYF.

J is TRBJ2-2 and V is TRBV4-1. This CDR3 has 14 amino acids. The germline CDR1 and CDR2 sequences are MGHRA and YSYEKL. The CDR3 region is CASSQGRNTGELFF.